These 24 T cell receptor beta chains came from one sample sequenced in a study of immune cell composition in non-small cell lung cancer. Profiled with immunoSEQ multiplex PCR; TCRdb holds only in-frame clones, not every one. The sample has thousands of clones; about 68% are singletons. Normal lung sampling was at least 3 cm from the tumour, as distant as possible. The sequenced material came from non-adjacent lung tissue. These receptors originate from a human donor with non-small cell lung cancer.

This sequence joins TRBV28 and TRBJ1-1; 7 positions agree with TRBD1. The CDR3 runs 15 residues. Germline V lookup: CDR1 MDHEN, CDR2 SYDVKM. J lost 0 bases, V lost 5 bases, and 6 bases had no gene match. DNA of the CDR3: TGTGCCAGCAGTCCGGGACAGAGACTGAACACTGAAGCTTTCTTT. This gives the protein CASSPGQRLNTEAFF.

This clone was picked up a small number of times. The chain joins TRBV2 to TRBJ2-7; D perhaps matches TRBD2 (5 bases). The V end lost 8 bases, the J end lost 1 base, and 15 bases lay between the germline ends. CDR3 length equals 14 residues. Looked up from germline, CDR1 is SNHLY and CDR2 is FYNNEI. The CDR3, as DNA: TGTGCCAGCCTCAGGAGGCAGGCGTCCTACGAGCAGTACTTC. Encoded protein: CASLRRQASYEQYF.

The chain links TRBV18 to TRBJ1-4; 8 bases match TRBD1. The CDR3 runs 17 residues. Per the germline V gene, CDR1 is KGHSH and CDR2 is LQKENI. The V and J ends lost 2 bases and 8 bases, in that order; junction bases with no gene match: 13. CDR3 protein: CASSPISSGQGGEKLFF. The DNA of the CDR3 is TGTGCCAGCTCACCAATTTCTTCAGGACAGGGTGGAGAAAAACTGTTTTTT. The complete variable domain, with remaining parts taken from reference TRBV18 and TRBJ1-4, reads NAGVMQNPRHLVRRRGQEARLRCSPMKGHSHVYWYRQLPEEGLKFMVYLQKENIIDESGMPKERFSAEFPKEGPSILRIQQVVRGDSAAYFCASSPISSGQGGEKLFFGSGTQLSVL.

This chain connects TRBV15 to TRBJ2-1; D ambiguous. The germline V and J ends were trimmed by 0 bases and 6 bases, with 6 bases remaining between them. The germline CDR1 and CDR2 sequences are LNHNV and YYDKDF (reference sequence). The length of the CDR3 is 13 residues. The CDR3 DNA is TGTGCCACCAGCAGAGAGGCCATCAATGAGCAGTTCTTC. Its protein is CATSREAINEQFF.

V and J are TRBV2 and TRBJ2-7; D possibly corresponds to TRBD1 (6 bases). This CDR3 contains 14 residues. Germline values: CDR1 SNHLY, CDR2 FYNNEI. V was cut by 6 bases and J by 0 bases, with 12 bases left in between. CDR3 sequence (DNA): TGTGCCAGCAGGACGGACAGTATCTCCTACGAGCAGTACTTC. It encodes CASRTDSISYEQYF.

The chain employs TRBV28 and TRBJ1-1, with D possibly TRBD1 on 5 matching bases. The ends were cut back, 2 bases at V and 1 base at J, with 8 bases in the middle. Germline assignment: CDR1 MDHEN and CDR2 SYDVKM. The CDR3 runs 14 residues. In DNA form, the CDR3 reads TGTGCCAGCAGTTTAGGGGCAGGGAACACTGAAGCTTTCTTT. Protein product: CASSLGAGNTEAFF.

The chain combines TRBV6-1 with TRBJ2-7; perhaps TRBD1 as D (5 bases). This CDR3 is built from 12 residues. V lost 6 bases, J lost 2 bases, and 8 bases lay in between. Germline CDR1 and CDR2: MNHNS and SASEGT. CDR3 nucleotides: TGTGCCAGCAGCCCAGGGACCTACGAGCAGTACTTC. It yields the protein CASSPGTYEQYF.

This clone appeared a single time. The genes are TRBV5-4 and TRBJ2-7; TRBD2 aligns across 7 bases. The V gene's germline CDR1 is SGHNT and CDR2 YYREEE (reference sequence). The V segment lost 0 bases and the J segment 4 bases; nucleotides outside the gene matches: 13. CDR3 length: 17 residues. This CDR3 is CASSLGGGGARAYEQYF. CDR3 DNA sequence: TGTGCCAGCAGCTTGGGGGGGGGAGGGGCGAGGGCGTACGAGCAGTACTTC.

The chain carries TRBV5-5 and TRBJ1-1; a possible D gene is TRBD1 (5 bases). V was shortened by 4 bases and J by 3 bases, with 16 bases between the two germline ends. The germline V gene has CDR1 SGHKS and CDR2 YYEKEE (reference sequence). The CDR3 is 15 amino acids. CDR3 in amino acids: CASSPRTFSDTEAFF. The CDR3, as DNA: TGTGCCAGCAGCCCACGGACATTTTCGGACACTGAAGCTTTCTTT. The full variable domain, with the rest looked up from reference TRBV5-5 and TRBJ1-1, is DAGVTQSPTHLIKTRGQQVTLRCSPISGHKSVSWYQQVLGQGPQFIFQYYEKEERGRGNFPDRFSARQFPNYSSELNVNALLLGDSALYLCASSPRTFSDTEAFFGQGTRLTVV.

This chain uses TRBV29-1 with TRBJ1-5; D gene ambiguous. Per the germline V gene, CDR1 is SQVTM and CDR2 is ANQGSEA. CDR3 size: 13 residues. The V end lost 6 bases, the J end lost 4 bases, and 13 bases lay between the germline ends. This CDR3 is CSVSPGRNQPQHF. CDR3 bases: TGCAGCGTCTCCCCGGGAAGAAATCAGCCCCAGCATTTT.

For this clone: At one of its ends the junction is not consistent with the germline gene, which may arise from a read error. The chain uses TRBV7-7 and TRBJ2-2, with a possible D match to TRBD2 (5 bases). The germline V gene has CDR1 SSHAT and CDR2 FNYEAQ (reference sequence). The CDR3 runs 14 residues. The CDR3 region is CASSLGLGTGELFF. DNA of the CDR3: TGTGCTAGCAGCTTAGGACTTGGCACCGGGGAGCTGTTTTTT. The entire variable domain, with the rest obtained from reference TRBV7-7 and TRBJ2-2, is as follows: GAGVSQSPRYKVTKRGQDVTLRCDPISSHATLYWYQQALGQGPEFLTYFNYEAQPDKSGLPSDRFSAERPEGSISTLTIQRTEQRDSAMYRCASSLGLGTGELFFGEGSRLTVL.

This clone occurred a few times. This chain joins TRBV6-4 and TRBJ2-3, with 13 bases lining up with TRBD2. This CDR3 is 15 amino acids long. V dropped 3 bases and J dropped 6; count of bases not matched to a gene: 3. Looked up from germline, CDR1 is MRHNA and CDR2 is SNTAGT. The CDR3 sequence is CASSELAGGPDTQYF. As DNA, the CDR3 is TGTGCCAGCAGTGAACTAGCGGGAGGGCCCGATACGCAGTATTTT.

This clone was picked up one time. The rearrangement links TRBV7-9 to TRBJ2-1; perhaps TRBD2 as D (6 bases). This CDR3 is built from 16 residues. Deletions cut 4 bases from V and 2 bases from J, with 15 bases between. Germline assignment: CDR1 SEHNR and CDR2 FQNEAQ (reference sequence). The CDR3 spells CASSSEGRVTYNEQFF. In DNA, the CDR3 is TGTGCCAGCAGCTCGGAGGGCAGGGTCACCTACAATGAGCAGTTCTTC.

This clone was seen once. J is TRBJ2-1 and V is TRBV11-2; D is undetermined. Trimming removed 5 bases at V and 4 bases at J, with 3 bases between. The CDR3 is 11 amino acids. CDR1 and CDR2 from the germline V gene are SGHAT and FQNNGV. The CDR3 nucleotides read TGTGCCAGCAGCCCTTACAATGAGCAGTTCTTC. Protein sequence: CASSPYNEQFF.

This sequence joins TRBV7-2 and TRBJ1-2; TRBD1 is a possible D gene (6 bases). Trimming took off 5 bases at V and 8 bases at J, with 18 bases between the two ends. The CDR3 extends over 14 amino acids. The germline V gene encodes CDR1 SGHTA and CDR2 FQGNSA. CDR3 DNA: TGTGCCAGCAGCCCGGGCAGGGGCCAGGGGGGCTACACCTTC. This codes for CASSPGRGQGGYTF.

The CDR3 DNA sequence: TGTGCCAGCAGTGAGAGGACAGGGGGCAATTCACCCCTCCACTTT. Encoded protein: CASSERTGGNSPLHF. V is TRBV6-4 and J is TRBJ1-6, with 11 bases matching TRBD1. This CDR3 is 15 amino acids long. V shed 3 bases, J shed 7 bases, and the junction held 2 bases outside the gene matches. Germline V gene sequence: CDR1 MRHNA, CDR2 SNTAGT.

The chain uses TRBV5-4 and TRBJ2-7; 8 bases are shared with TRBD2. Germline loops: CDR1 SGHNT, CDR2 YYREEE (reference sequence). Germline trimming cut 4 bases from V and 1 base from J; bases unmatched to any gene: 7. The CDR3 is 15 amino acids. CDR3 region: CASSTGGQGSYEQYF. DNA of the CDR3: TGTGCCAGCAGCACGGGGGGGCAGGGTTCCTACGAGCAGTACTTC.

V gene TRBV14 combines with J gene TRBJ2-2; D unresolved. V was pared by 5 bases and J by 10 bases, with 5 bases between. The length of the CDR3 is 10 residues. Germline CDR1 SGHDN, CDR2 FVKESK. CDR3 protein: CASSEEELFF. CDR3 nucleotides: TGTGCCAGCAGCGAGGAGGAGCTGTTTTTT.

The chain carries TRBV11-2 and TRBJ2-7; TRBD2 matches at 12 bases. V dropped 4 bases and J dropped 4; count of bases not matched to a gene: 5. Per the germline V gene, CDR1 is SGHAT and CDR2 is FQNNGV. The CDR3 extends over 15 amino acids. The CDR3 loop reads CASSYHGLAGYEQYF. The CDR3 nucleotides are TGTGCCAGCAGCTACCATGGACTAGCGGGATACGAGCAGTACTTC.

The chain employs TRBV5-1 and TRBJ1-4, with D perhaps matching TRBD1 (5 bases). This CDR3 is 14 amino acids long. Germline V lookup: CDR1 SGHRS, CDR2 YFSETQ. V lost 4 bases and J 4 bases, leaving 11 bases between the germline ends. CDR3 region: CASSAAGGNEKLFF. In nucleotides, the CDR3 is TGCGCCAGCAGCGCAGCCGGGGGTAATGAAAAACTGTTTTTT.

There are a few counts of this clone. In nucleotides, the CDR3 is TGTGCCAGCAGCGCTACAGGGTCCACTGAAGCTTTCTTT. Translation: CASSATGSTEAFF. The J gene is TRBJ1-1, the V gene TRBV7-3; TRBD1 is a possible D gene (6 bases). The CDR3 has 13 residues. Germline CDR1 is SGHTA and CDR2 is FQGTGA. V gave up 5 bases and J gave up 4 bases, with 11 bases separating them.

The chain is built from TRBV7-9 and TRBJ1-1; D possibly corresponds to TRBD1 (6 bases). Germline values: CDR1 SEHNR, CDR2 FQNEAQ (reference sequence). V gave up 3 bases and J gave up 6 bases, with 14 bases separating them. CDR3 size: 14 residues. This chain's CDR3 is CASSFRDRTSEAFF. CDR3 nucleotides: TGTGCCAGCAGCTTTCGAGACAGGACTTCTGAAGCTTTCTTT.

This clone was recorded only once. The same CDR3 arises from other DNA sequences in this sample as well. The V gene is TRBV5-1, the J gene TRBJ1-1; D gene unclear. Trimming shortened V by 0 bases and J by 1 base, and 10 bases separated the two germline ends. Germline CDR1 and CDR2: SGHRS and YFSETQ. The CDR3 totals 15 residues. The CDR3 DNA sequence: TGCGCCAGCAGCTTGGATGGGAGACCGAACACTGAAGCTTTCTTT. Its protein is CASSLDGRPNTEAFF.

This chain links TRBV27 with TRBJ1-2; D gene ambiguous. This CDR3 spans 14 amino acids. CDR1 and CDR2 from the germline V gene are MNHEY and SMNVEV (reference sequence). The germline V and J ends were trimmed by 6 bases and 0 bases, with 11 bases remaining between them. The CDR3, as DNA: TGTGCCAGCAGGCCCACGCGGGCTAACTATGGCTACACCTTC. Its translation: CASRPTRANYGYTF.